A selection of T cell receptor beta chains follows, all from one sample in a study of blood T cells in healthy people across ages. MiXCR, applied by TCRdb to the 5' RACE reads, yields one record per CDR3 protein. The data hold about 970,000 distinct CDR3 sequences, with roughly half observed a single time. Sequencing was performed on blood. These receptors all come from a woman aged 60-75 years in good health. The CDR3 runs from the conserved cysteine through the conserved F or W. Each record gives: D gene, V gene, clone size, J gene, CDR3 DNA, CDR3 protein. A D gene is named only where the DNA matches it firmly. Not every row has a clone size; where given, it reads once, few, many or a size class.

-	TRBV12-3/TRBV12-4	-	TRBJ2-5	TGTGCCAGCAGTCATAGCGGTTCCTCCTACAATGAGCAGTACTTC	CASSHSGSSYNEQYF
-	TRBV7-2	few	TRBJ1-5	TGTGCCAGCAGCTTAAGAAGGACCGACCATCAGCCCCAGCATTTT	CASSLRRTDHQPQHF
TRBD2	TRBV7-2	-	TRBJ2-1	TGTGCCAGCAGCTTGGCCGGGACTAGCTCCTACAATGAGCAGTTCTTC	CASSLAGTSSYNEQFF
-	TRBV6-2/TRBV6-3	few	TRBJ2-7	TGTGCCAGCAGTCGGGACATCAACTACGAGCAGTACTTC	CASSRDINYEQYF
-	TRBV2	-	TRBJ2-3	TGTGCCAGCATGAGTGGGCGGAGCACAGATACGCAGTATTTT	CASMSGRSTDTQYF
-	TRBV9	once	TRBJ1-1	TGTGCCAGCAGCGTAGGGGAGACAGAAGCTTTCTTT	CASSVGETEAFF
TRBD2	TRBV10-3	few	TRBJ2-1	TGTGCCACCGGGAGCGGGAGTAGAAATGAGCAGTTCTTC	CATGSGSRNEQFF
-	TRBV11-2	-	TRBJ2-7	TGTGCCAGCAGCCAACCGGGACAAGCCTACGAGCAGTACTTC	CASSQPGQAYEQYF
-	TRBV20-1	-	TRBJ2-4	TGCAGTGCTCAGGGACCCGCCAGAGGCAAAAACATTCAGTACTTC	CSAQGPARGKNIQYF
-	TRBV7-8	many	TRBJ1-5	TGTGCCAGCAGCCCTCACCGCCGACAGAGAAGCAATCAGCCCCAGCATTTT	CASSPHRRQRSNQPQHF
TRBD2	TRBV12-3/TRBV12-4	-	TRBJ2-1	TGTGCCAGCAGTACCGGGACTAGCGGGACCTATGAGCAGTTCTTC	CASSTGTSGTYEQFF
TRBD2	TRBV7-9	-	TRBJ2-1	TGTGCCAGCAGCTTAGGTTTTCTAGCGGGAGTATCCTACAATGAGCAGTTCTTC	CASSLGFLAGVSYNEQFF
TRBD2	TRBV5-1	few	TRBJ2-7	TGCGCCAGCAGCTTGGGAGGAGCGGGAGGCCCATCCTACGAGCAGTACTTC	CASSLGGAGGPSYEQYF
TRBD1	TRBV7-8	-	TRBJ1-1	TGTGCCAGCAGCTTCTACAGGGGAGGCACTGAAGCTTTCTTT	CASSFYRGGTEAFF
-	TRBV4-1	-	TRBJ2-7	TGCGCCAGCAGCCAAGAGCAGGACGGGATATACGAGCAGTACTTC	CASSQEQDGIYEQYF
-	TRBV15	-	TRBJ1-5	TGTGCCACCAGCTTACAGGGTAACTGGGGCAATCAGCCCCAGCATTTT	CATSLQGNWGNQPQHF
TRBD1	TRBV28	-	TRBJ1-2	TGTGCCAGCAGGGGACAGGGGGCGCCCAATAACTATGGCTACACCTTC	CASRGQGAPNNYGYTF
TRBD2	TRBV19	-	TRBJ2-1	TGTGCCAGTAGTGGAGGTAGCGGGAGGGGTAATGAGCAGTTCTTC	CASSGGSGRGNEQFF
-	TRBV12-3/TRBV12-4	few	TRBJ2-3	TGTGCCAGCAGTTTGAGGGAGACCACAGATACGCAGTATTTT	CASSLRETTDTQYF
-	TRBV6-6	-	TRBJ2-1	TGTGCCAGCAGTTACTCGGGCTCTTTCAATGAGCGGTTCTTC	CASSYSGSFNERFF
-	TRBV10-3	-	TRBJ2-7	TGTGCCATCAGTGAGCCGCCCGGACAGGGTGTTGCGGGAGCCTCCGAGCAGTACTTC	CAISEPPGQGVAGASEQYF
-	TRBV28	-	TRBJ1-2	TGTGCCAGCAGTCGGATAGGGTACTATGGCTACACCTTC	CASSRIGYYGYTF
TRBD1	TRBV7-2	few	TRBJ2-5	TGTGCCAGCAGCTCCATGGACAGGAATGCCGAGACCCAGTACTTC	CASSSMDRNAETQYF
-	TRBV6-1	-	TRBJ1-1	TGTGCCAGCAGTGAATTATTAGGCGCCACTGAAGCTTTCTTT	CASSELLGATEAFF
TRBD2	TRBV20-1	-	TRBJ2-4	TGCAGTGCTAGAAAGCTAGCGGGTACACAGTACTTC	CSARKLAGTQYF
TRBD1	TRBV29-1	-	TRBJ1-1	TGCAGCGTTACGGGGGACAGATGGAACACTGAAGCTTTCTTT	CSVTGDRWNTEAFF
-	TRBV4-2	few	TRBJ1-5	TGTGCCAGCAGTCCCGGGACTTATAGCAATCAGCCCCAGCATTTT	CASSPGTYSNQPQHF
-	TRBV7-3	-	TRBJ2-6	TGTGCCAGCAGCTTATCCCCCCCTTCCGGCTCTGGGGCCAACGTCCTGACTTTC	CASSLSPPSGSGANVLTF
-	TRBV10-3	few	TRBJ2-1	TGTGCCATCAGTATATATAGCGATGAGCAGTTCTTC	CAISIYSDEQFF
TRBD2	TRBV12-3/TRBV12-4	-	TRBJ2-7	TGTGCCAGTTCCGTCCCCGGGACTAGCGGGAGGAGCGAGCAGTACTTC	CASSVPGTSGRSEQYF